This TCR beta chain derives from a study of tumor-infiltrating lymphocytes in primary liver carcinoma. The overall study: Tumors were stage T1-T3 N0M0, roughly 4.2 to 11 cm across.

For each extraction, RNA and DNA were obtained together from about 21-30 mg of unsorted bulk tissue. CDR1 SGHVS and CDR2 FQNEAQ come from the germline V gene. This CDR3 has 16 amino acids. Deletions cut 1 base from V and 16 bases from J, with 26 bases between. From 400 to 500 ng total RNA, TCR beta cDNA was generated with a primer in the constant region. Investigators got TCR beta libraries out of three nested multiplex PCR rounds, done with slightly modified ARM-PCR. Each of the first two PCR rounds ran approximately 9 cycles with TRBV1-TRBV30 forward and C-beta reverse primers. MiXCR, run by TCRdb on the multiplex PCR reads, gives a single entry per CDR3 protein. The sample has tens of thousands of distinct CDR3 sequences, 55% to 85% seen once.

This rearrangement joins TRBV7-8 to TRBJ2-1; TRBD2 is a possible D gene (5 bases). The sequence was collected from a man aged 40-49 years with primary liver carcinoma and hepatitis B virus infection. Sequenced input: liver tumor tissue from sampling region 1. Specified subset: tumor region T1, superior pole. CDR3 in amino acids: CASSLVAGGYGNGHFF. The CDR3 coding sequence is TGTGCCAGCAGCTTAGTTGCTGGCGGGTACGGAAATGGGCACTTCTTC.